The 30 T cell receptor beta chains listed next were all sequenced from one sample in a study of early T cells in non-severe SARS-CoV-2 infection. TCRdb passed the 5' RACE reads through MiXCR, listing each CDR3 protein once. The repertoire holds about 36,000 distinct CDR3 sequences, with under 7% as singletons. Sequencing used whole blood, obtained at baseline. The source is an adult who was a healthcare worker with PCR-confirmed SARS-CoV-2 infection or an uninfected control (not recorded which).

This clonotype was counted ten times or more. This rearrangement joins TRBV6-2 or TRBV6-3 to TRBJ1-1; D remains ambiguous. The CDR3 loop spans 13 amino acids. V lost 6 bases and J 6 bases, leaving 14 bases between the germline ends. CDR1 is MNHEY, CDR2 SVGEGT, per germline. CDR3 sequence reads: CASRSPVTAEAFF. Written as DNA, the CDR3 is TGTGCCAGCAGATCCCCGGTAACGGCTGAAGCTTTCTTT.

The table lists this clonotype with many counts. This chain joins TRBV7-8 and TRBJ1-2; D call uncertain. V gave up 4 bases and J gave up 8 bases, with 8 bases separating them. Germline CDR1 reads SGHVS; CDR2 reads FQNEAQ. The CDR3 extends over 11 amino acids. The CDR3 bases are TGTGCCAGCAGCTCCCCTTCCGGCTACACCTTC. Translating it yields CASSSPSGYTF.

The V gene is TRBV5-1, the J gene TRBJ2-7, with D hard to call. The V end was cut by 0 bases, the J end by 2 bases, with 6 bases between. This CDR3 is built from 13 residues. Germline values: CDR1 SGHRS, CDR2 YFSETQ. In DNA form, the CDR3 reads TGCGCCAGCAGCTTGGTGGGGACCTACGAGCAGTACTTC. Protein sequence: CASSLVGTYEQYF.

This clonotype came up a few times. The rearrangement joins TRBV11-1 to TRBJ2-5; TRBD1 agrees at 7 bases. V trimming: 4 bases; J trimming: 5 bases; junction bases outside the gene matches: 4. The germline V gene has CDR1 SGHAT and CDR2 FQDESV (reference sequence). CDR3 length equals 13 residues. The CDR3: CASSSDRVETQYF. Written as DNA, the CDR3 is TGTGCCAGCAGCTCTGACAGGGTGGAGACCCAGTACTTC.

The table lists this clonotype with many counts. V gene TRBV6-5 combines with J gene TRBJ1-6, with a weak D call TRBD1 (5 bases). Trimming left V 7 bases short and J 11 bases short, with 12 bases between. The germline V gene has CDR1 MNHEY and CDR2 SVGAGI. This CDR3 has 12 residues. In DNA form, the CDR3 reads TGTGCCAGCACCCAAGGGGTGACACCCCTCCACTTT. Translating it yields CASTQGVTPLHF.

The V call is TRBV28, the J call TRBJ2-4; D perhaps matches TRBD1 (6 bases). The germline CDR1 and CDR2 sequences are MDHEN and SYDVKM. The CDR3 has 13 residues. Between the trimmed V and J ends, which lost 2 bases and 5 bases, there was a span of 7 bases. CDR3 sequence (DNA): TGTGCCAGCAGTTTAGGGACACAAAACATTCAGTACTTC. Amino acids: CASSLGTQNIQYF.

This clonotype showed up just a few times. The rearrangement joins TRBV28 to TRBJ1-5; 7 positions match TRBD1. V trimming: 5 bases; J trimming: 5 bases; junction bases outside the gene matches: 9. The CDR3 is made up of 15 amino acids. Per the germline V gene, CDR1 is MDHEN and CDR2 is SYDVKM. The CDR3 is CASSPDRVRDQPQHF. CDR3 coding DNA: TGTGCCAGCAGTCCCGACAGGGTAAGGGATCAGCCCCAGCATTTT.

Note on this clonotype: Being one base from a much bigger clone, this may be a read error. The chain is built from TRBV28 and TRBJ1-4, with D possibly TRBD1 on 5 matching bases. Germline values: CDR1 MDHEN, CDR2 SYDVKM. This CDR3 has 16 amino acids. The V gene lost 11 bases and the J gene lost 0 bases, with 19 bases spanning the gap. In DNA form, the CDR3 reads TGTGCCGGCCGGGGGGGAGGAGGCTCAACTAATGAAAAACTGTTTTTT. Its translation: CAGRGGGGSTNEKLFF.

There are many counts of this clonotype. The chain employs TRBV6-5 and TRBJ2-6; tentative D call: TRBD2 (5 bases). Germline V gives CDR1 MNHEY, CDR2 SVGAGI. Deletions cut 6 bases from V and 0 bases from J, with 9 bases between. The CDR3 is made up of 15 amino acids. For the CDR3, the DNA is TGTGCCAGCAGCCCCGGGGACTCTGGGGCCAACGTCCTGACTTTC. This sequence encodes CASSPGDSGANVLTF.

In this sample, this clonotype turned up many times. The V and J genes are TRBV9 and TRBJ2-1; 7 bases are a match to TRBD2. The ends lost 4 bases at V and 8 bases at J; junction bases unmatched: 9. The V gene's germline CDR1 is SGDLS and CDR2 YYNGEE. There are 14 residues in the CDR3. This chain's CDR3 is CASSSRTRTDEQFF. CDR3 sequence (DNA): TGTGCCAGCAGCTCCCGGACTAGGACCGATGAGCAGTTCTTC.

This clonotype occurred many times. This chain connects TRBV6-5 to TRBJ2-1; 7 bases align to TRBD1. This CDR3 is 15 amino acids long. The germline V gene encodes CDR1 MNHEY and CDR2 SVGAGI. V lost 7 bases and J lost 0; bases outside the gene matches: 6. As DNA, the CDR3 is TGTGCCAGCACCAGGGACAGCAGCTCCTACAATGAGCAGTTCTTC. Its protein is CASTRDSSSYNEQFF.

This clonotype was seen more than once but under ten times. The CDR3, as DNA: TGTGCCAGCAGTTTGGGGATTAATGAAAAACTGTTTTTT. Its translation is CASSLGINEKLFF. The chain carries TRBV27 and TRBJ1-4, with D unresolved. This CDR3 spans 13 amino acids. The germline CDR1 and CDR2 sequences are MNHEY and SMNVEV (reference sequence). V dropped 3 bases and J dropped 4 bases, with 6 bases sitting between them.

A few counts support this clonotype. The CDR3 DNA reads as TGTGCCAGCAGTTACAGGCAGATCTCAAATAGCAATCAGCCCCAGCATTTT. Its protein product is CASSYRQISNSNQPQHF. The gene calls are TRBV6-5 and TRBJ1-5; no firm D call. This CDR3 contains 17 residues. CDR1 and CDR2 from the germline V gene are MNHEY and SVGAGI. The germline V and J ends were trimmed by 2 bases and 0 bases, with 14 bases remaining between them.

This clonotype turned up a few times. V gene TRBV28 combines with J gene TRBJ2-1; 9 nucleotides line up with TRBD2. In germline, CDR1 is MDHEN, CDR2 SYDVKM. This CDR3 comprises 15 residues. The J segment lost 4 bases and the V segment lost 5 bases, leaving 6 bases of the junction unmatched. CDR3 sequence reads: CASSLSGREYNEQFF. The DNA for the CDR3 is TGTGCCAGCAGTCTTAGCGGGAGAGAATACAATGAGCAGTTCTTC.

The V and J genes are TRBV28 and TRBJ1-5, with TRBD1 as a possible D gene (6 bases). Deletions cut 7 bases from V and 4 bases from J, with 11 bases between. The V gene's germline CDR1 is MDHEN and CDR2 SYDVKM. This CDR3 region has 13 residues. The CDR3 sequence is CASTQGFNQPQHF. Here the CDR3 DNA reads TGTGCCAGCACCCAGGGGTTTAATCAGCCCCAGCATTTT.

V gene TRBV5-4 combines with J gene TRBJ1-1, with 7 bases matching TRBD1. V dropped 2 bases and J dropped 4; count of bases not matched to a gene: 8. The CDR3 totals 15 residues. CDR1 is SGHNT, CDR2 YYREEE, per germline (reference sequence). DNA for the CDR3: TGTGCCAGCAGCTTCACCGGGACAGCTAGCACTGAAGCTTTCTTT. Translation gives CASSFTGTASTEAFF.

This clonotype was recorded at least ten times. The J gene is TRBJ2-6, the V gene TRBV19, with D tentatively TRBD1 (6 bases). Germline V gene sequence: CDR1 LNHDA, CDR2 SQIVND (reference sequence). The CDR3 is made up of 14 amino acids. V was pared by 9 bases and J by 3 bases, with 12 bases between. This chain's CDR3 is CASTYRVGANVLTF. CDR3 bases: TGTGCCAGCACTTACAGGGTTGGGGCCAACGTCCTGACTTTC.

In this sample, this clonotype turned up a few times. The chain employs TRBV4-1 and TRBJ2-3; no reliable D call. This CDR3 has 12 residues. Between the trimmed V and J ends, which lost 4 bases and 5 bases, there was a span of 7 bases. Germline values: CDR1 MGHRA, CDR2 YSYEKL. The CDR3 protein is CASSPRLDTQYF. CDR3 sequence (DNA): TGCGCCAGCAGCCCAAGATTAGATACGCAGTATTTT.

V gene TRBV9 combines with J gene TRBJ2-1, with 12 positions matching TRBD2. The trim removed 3 bases at V and 4 bases at J, leaving 11 bases unmatched. The V gene's germline CDR1 is SGDLS and CDR2 YYNGEE. The CDR3 length is 18 residues. CDR3 bases: TGTGCCAGCAGCGGGACAGATTTACTAGCGGGAGGTTACAATGAGCAGTTCTTC. Translated, it gives CASSGTDLLAGGYNEQFF.

This clonotype was recorded many times. The gene calls are TRBV19 and TRBJ2-7; tentative D call: TRBD2 (5 bases). V was shortened by 4 bases and J by 3 bases, with 19 bases between the two germline ends. The germline gives CDR1 LNHDA, CDR2 SQIVND (reference sequence). The CDR3 has 16 amino acids. The CDR3 region has the DNA TGTGCCAGTAGTAAGAGAGGGAAGGCAGAGAACTACGAGCAGTACTTC. This codes for CASSKRGKAENYEQYF.

This clonotype was recorded many times. The chain combines TRBV19 with TRBJ2-1, with 7 bases matching TRBD2. The V gene's germline CDR1 is LNHDA and CDR2 SQIVND (reference sequence). The CDR3 has 17 amino acids. V was pared by 5 bases and J by 0 bases, with 10 bases of the junction left unmatched. CDR3 sequence: CASSALSSGRSYNEQFF. Here the CDR3 DNA reads TGTGCCAGTAGTGCCCTGTCTAGCGGACGCTCCTACAATGAGCAGTTCTTC.

This clonotype showed up just a few times. The chain joins TRBV10-3 to TRBJ1-4; a weak D match, TRBD1 (5 bases). Germline lookup yields CDR1 ENHRY and CDR2 SYGVKD. Trimming removed 11 bases from V and 5 bases from J, with 12 bases in between. CDR3 size: 12 residues. The CDR3 region has the DNA TGTGCCGCCGGGACGGCAAATGAAAAACTGTTTTTT. Translating gives CAAGTANEKLFF.

This clonotype was seen more than once but under ten times. The rearrangement uses TRBV6-1 and TRBJ2-7; D ambiguous. Germline V gene data show CDR1 as MNHNS and CDR2 as SASEGT. The CDR3 contains 14 residues. The ends were cut back, 5 bases at V and 3 bases at J, with 14 bases in the middle. The CDR3: CASSPDRAHYEQYF. The CDR3 DNA reads TGTGCCAGCAGTCCAGACCGGGCCCACTACGAGCAGTACTTC.

This clonotype was counted many times. This chain links TRBV28 with TRBJ2-5; 9 bases align to TRBD2. This CDR3 has 16 residues. The J segment lost 0 bases and the V segment lost 1 base, leaving 3 bases of the junction unmatched. Germline V gene sequence: CDR1 MDHEN, CDR2 SYDVKM. The CDR3 here is CASSLFSGSYQETQYF. CDR3 in DNA: TGTGCCAGCAGTTTATTTAGCGGGAGTTACCAAGAGACCCAGTACTTC.

In its sample, this clonotype was seen many times. This sequence joins TRBV11-2 and TRBJ2-1, with D possibly TRBD2 on 6 matching bases. V lost 5 bases and J lost 4, with 15 bases in between. The CDR3 has 15 residues. Per the germline V gene, CDR1 is SGHAT and CDR2 is FQNNGV. CDR3 loop: CASSNGGTYYNEQFF. The CDR3 region has the DNA TGTGCCAGCAGCAATGGCGGGACCTATTACAATGAGCAGTTCTTC.

This clonotype was counted many times. The chain combines TRBV7-9 with TRBJ1-2; D is perhaps TRBD1 (6 bases). From germline, CDR1 is SEHNR and CDR2 FQNEAQ (reference sequence). The CDR3 spans 14 residues. Trimming took off 0 bases at V and 8 bases at J, with 13 bases between the two ends. CDR3 DNA sequence: TGTGCCAGCAGCTTAGCAGGCAGGGGCACCGGCTACACCTTC. Protein: CASSLAGRGTGYTF.

Only a few counts were recorded for this clonotype. The chain uses TRBV4-1 and TRBJ2-7, with TRBD1 matching 8 bases. CDR1 is MGHRA and CDR2 is YSYEKL in the germline V gene. This CDR3 spans 16 amino acids. Trimming removed 4 bases from V and 2 bases from J; junction bases left unmatched: 10. The CDR3 sequence: CASSRSLGQATYEQYF. Written as DNA, the CDR3 is TGCGCCAGCAGCCGAAGTTTGGGACAGGCGACCTACGAGCAGTACTTC.

V is TRBV7-6 and J is TRBJ2-1; D is undetermined. From germline, CDR1 is SGHVS and CDR2 FNYEAQ. The ends were cut back, 5 bases at V and 0 bases at J, with 11 bases in the middle. The CDR3 contains 15 residues. CDR3 coding DNA: TGTGCCAGCAGCCCTCACGCCGCCTCCTACAATGAGCAGTTCTTC. Protein sequence: CASSPHAASYNEQFF.

This sequence joins TRBV18 and TRBJ2-7; the D is unclear. Between the trimmed V and J ends, which lost 6 bases and 3 bases, there was a span of 12 bases. CDR1 and CDR2 (germline): KGHSH, LQKENI. The CDR3 covers 13 residues. The CDR3: CASSRTEIYEQYF. In DNA form, the CDR3 reads TGTGCCAGCTCCCGGACGGAAATCTACGAGCAGTACTTC.

The chain links TRBV28 to TRBJ2-4; the D is unclear. V shed 6 bases and J shed 0 bases, with 12 bases lying between them. Germline CDR1 reads MDHEN; CDR2 reads SYDVKM. This CDR3 region has 15 residues. CDR3 region: CASSLTRLAKNIQYF. CDR3 DNA sequence: TGTGCCAGCAGCCTGACGCGGTTAGCCAAAAACATTCAGTACTTC.